This T cell receptor (beta chain) is from a study of blood T cell repertoires in COVID-19. Study-wide context: The United States, Italy and Spain supplied acute and convalescent COVID-19 samples. PBMCs, B-cell-depleted T cells, or T cells provided the cDNA or gDNA that made up the material.

Authors' data handling: Nucleated cell counts were estimated from reference gene primer amplification. Only in-frame clones appear in the TCRdb table, and some are missing; sequencing was by immunoSEQ multiplex PCR. V, J and clone size were drawn from that table, and D and trimming were deduced from the DNA. The sample lists about 350,000 clones; about 89% were seen once. CDR3 length: 16 amino acids. J was trimmed by 5 bases and V by 0 bases; bases with no gene match: 4. Germline lookup yields CDR1 SGDLS and CDR2 YYNGEE. The sequence came from a woman in her fifties or sixties with COVID-19, enrolled during active disease. The sequencing sample was made of peripheral blood. The rearrangement joins TRBV9 to TRBJ2-2; 10 bases line up with TRBD2. The CDR3 protein is CASSVVPSGRTGELFF. The CDR3 DNA follows: TGTGCCAGCAGCGTAGTTCCTAGCGGGAGAACCGGGGAGCTGTTTTTT.